The source of this TCR beta chain is a study of OX40 agonist ivuxolimab in advanced cancers. Regarding the research as a whole: The costimulatory receptor OX40 (CD134) was targeted by ivuxolimab, a fully human IgG2 agonistic monoclonal antibody. Intravenous ivuxolimab was administered to patients every 2 weeks at six dose levels: 0.01, 0.1, 0.3, 1.5, 3 and 10 mg/kg. Of the roughly 51 dose-escalation patients, hepatocellular carcinoma was present in approximately 20, melanoma in around 15, renal cell carcinoma in 9 and head and neck cancer in 9. In the dose-escalation cohort, approximately 80% of patients were male, and the mean age was 60 years with a range of roughly 20 to 79. Patients were allowed to have had prior anti-PD-1, anti-PD-L1 or anti-CTLA-4 therapy, and roughly 40% of the dose-escalation patients had been treated with checkpoint inhibitors. Partial responses occurred in three dose-escalation patients, of whom one had hepatocellular carcinoma and two had cutaneous melanoma. The purpose of peripheral TCRbeta sequencing was to test whether ivuxolimab changed TCR sequence diversity and led to clonal T-cell expansion. The monotherapy dose-escalation portion (N = 52 patients) of the phase I ivuxolimab trial is reported in the paper.

To sequence the TCRbeta CDR3 region, genomic DNA was isolated from the sorted cells. TCRbeta CDR3 regions were sequenced using the immunoSEQ Assay. The immuneACCESS repertoire file appears here via TCRdb, limited to in-frame rearrangements. These files lack a portion of the clones; in checked studies, under half of the deficit traces to unresolved V genes, and the cause of the others is not known. The sample contains about 70,000 clones, 80% to 95% of them found a single time. The ten largest clones represent 6.5% to 8.5% of the sample. The investigation overall reported the following: Low levels of normalized T-cell clonal expansion were also shown by some nonresponding patients. In the 0.1-3.0 mg/kg groups, partial responders were among the patients with the lowest normalized peripheral clonal expansion, particularly in CD8+ T cells. After ivuxolimab, CD8+ T cells had more expanded clones than CD4+ T cells on average. At doses from 0.1 to 3.0 mg/kg, clonal expansion was seen in both CD4+ and CD8+ blood T cells between baseline and week 6. Which antigens the clonally expanded peripheral T cells were specific for was not determined.

The trial excluded patients who had a history of autoimmune disease or were on systemic immunosuppression. Peripheral blood for TCR sequencing was collected from all dose cohorts at baseline, on cycle 4 day 1, and on cycle 7 day 1. The samples were drawn from a first-in-human, open-label, multicenter phase I dose-escalation trial of ivuxolimab. The trial enrolled adults with locally advanced or metastatic head and neck squamous cell, hepatocellular, melanoma or renal cell carcinoma. Before TCR sequencing, CD4+ T cells and CD8+ T cells from peripheral blood were sorted into separate populations. At the junction V is shortened by 1 base and J by 2 bases, with 16 bases in between. The CDR3 goes from the cysteine to the phenylalanine over 16 residues. Only the CDR3 portion is preserved as DNA: 48 bases, with reading frame beginning at the first base. According to the germline V gene, CDR1 reads SGHRS and CDR2 reads YFSETQ.

In the case of this clone: This receptor's antigen is unknown. No much larger clone is present one base from it, and per-base qualities are unavailable.

The sequences come from CD4+ or CD8+ T cells sorted from blood, collected in a trial of the OX40 agonist ivuxolimab. This sequence uses TRBV5-1 and TRBJ2-7, with no reliable assignment of the D segment. This receptor was taken from an adult with an advanced solid tumor such as melanoma, head and neck, liver or kidney cancer. In nucleotides, the sequence is TGCGCCAGCAGCTTGTATGGGGTGACTCCCACCTACGAGCAGTACTTC. It encodes CASSLYGVTPTYEQYF.